This TCR beta chain originates from a study of blood T cell repertoires in COVID-19. This table comes from immunoSEQ multiplex PCR, and its TCRdb copy is limited to in-frame clones, with some not included. Of roughly 500,000 clones listed, 85% to 90% are singletons. In assigning cohorts, the study relied on participant-reported clinical history. This CDR3 is 15 amino acids long. V lost 3 bases to trimming and J lost 7 bases, with 15 bases between them. Germline V gene lookup returns CDR1 LGHDT and CDR2 YNNKEL (reference sequence). The TCR was taken from a woman between 40 and 50 years old who had recovered from COVID-19. This chain connects TRBV3-1 (or the pseudogene TRBV3-2) to TRBJ2-2; D is possibly TRBD2 (5 bases). The sample consisted of PBMCs or T cells enriched from blood (not recorded which). The CDR3: CASSQALRAGGELFF. The CDR3 DNA reads as TGTGCCAGCAGCCAGGCTCTGAGGGCCGGCGGGGAGCTGTTTTTT.